A single sample is the source of the 6 T cell receptor beta chains below, sequenced in a study of cytomegalovirus exposure and HLA in healthy donors. PCR was performed using 60 Vbeta and 13 Jbeta primers. The data were produced by immunoSEQ multiplex PCR, yet TCRdb's version contains in-frame clones alone and is incomplete. This table holds roughly 160,000 clones, around 80% found once. Specimen: PBMCs. The receptors shown here come from a man aged 25-45 years in good health and CMV-seronegative.

This clone has just one count. The V and J genes are TRBV5-1 and TRBJ2-7; the D is unclear. The CDR3 has 12 amino acids. Germline CDR1 and CDR2: SGHRS and YFSETQ. V was trimmed by 1 base and J by 3 bases, leaving 5 bases between them. CDR3 DNA: TGCGCCAGCAGCTTGAGCAACTACGAGCAGTACTTC. It codes for CASSLSNYEQYF. The whole variable domain, remainder taken from reference TRBV5-1 and TRBJ2-7, is KAGVTQTPRYLIKTRGQQVTLSCSPISGHRSVSWYQQTPGQGLQFLFEYFSETQRNKGNFPGRFSGRQFSNSRSEMNVSTLELGDSALYLCASSLSNYEQYFGPGTRLTVT.

The chain employs TRBV5-1 and TRBJ2-3; TRBD2 matches at 8 bases. The CDR3 is made up of 16 amino acids. The ends lost 2 bases at V and 3 bases at J; junction bases unmatched: 8. The V gene's germline CDR1 is SGHRS and CDR2 YFSETQ. The CDR3 protein is CASSFGGVGGTDTQYF. The CDR3 coding sequence is TGCGCCAGCAGCTTCGGGGGGGTAGGCGGAACAGATACGCAGTATTTT.

J is TRBJ2-7 and V is TRBV5-6, with 8 bases identical to TRBD2. The CDR3 is 14 residues long. V shed 3 bases, J shed 2 bases, and the junction held 4 bases outside the gene matches. Germline values: CDR1 SGHDT, CDR2 YYEEEE. CDR3 in amino acids: CASSSGGEAYEQYF. The CDR3 region has the DNA TGTGCCAGCAGCTCCGGGGGGGAGGCCTACGAGCAGTACTTC.

The rearrangement uses TRBV7-2 and TRBJ1-5; D is unresolved. There are 13 residues in the CDR3. Trimming left V 4 bases short and J 3 bases short, with 7 bases between. Germline lookup yields CDR1 SGHTA and CDR2 FQGNSA. CDR3 DNA: TGTGCCAGCAGCTATGGCCCCAATCAGCCCCAGCATTTT. Translating it yields CASSYGPNQPQHF.

V is TRBV27 and J is TRBJ2-7, with 8 nucleotides matching TRBD1. CDR3 length: 12 amino acids. Germline values: CDR1 MNHEY, CDR2 SMNVEV (reference sequence). The V segment lost 8 bases and the J segment 5 bases; nucleotides outside the gene matches: 5. The CDR3 nucleotides are TGTGCCAGCCGGGACAGGAGCCACGAGCAGTACTTC. Translation gives CASRDRSHEQYF.

J is TRBJ2-7 and V is TRBV16, with D tentatively TRBD2 (6 bases). Germline loops: CDR1 KGHSY, CDR2 FQNENV. The CDR3 is 15 amino acids. Trimming cost V 0 bases and J 5 bases, with 14 bases left between them. As DNA, the CDR3 is TGTGCCAGCAGCCAATCGAGGGCTAGCGCCCACGAGCAGTACTTC. This gives the protein CASSQSRASAHEQYF.